This record covers a single TCR beta chain. Antigen: not known. The conserved final phenylalanine or tryptophan is absent from the CDR3, which likely points to a read error. It is unclear where the CDR3 begins or ends on the DNA, so no DNA is shown, and the CDR3 is as TCRdb lists it. Amplification of TCR beta CDR3 regions used RNA as the template. In the first-round RT-PCR of the TCR CDR3, the HTBI primer set was used. TCRdb re-called the multiplex PCR reads through MiXCR, storing one row per CDR3 protein. Among roughly 570,000 distinct CDR3 sequences listed, around 42% were seen once. The data originate from a study of T cells in Graves' hyperthyroidism and ophthalmopathy. Study conclusions and caveats: Through a model of 13 V-J features, ophthalmopathy was separated from stable hyperthyroidism.

Uncontrolled infection, other autoimmune disease, pregnancy or lactation excluded patients. From its first to its last residue, the CDR3 has 11 amino acids. The V gene's germline CDR1 is SNHLY and CDR2 FYNNEI. The gene calls are TRBV2 and TRBJ2-7. The material sequenced was peripheral blood or thyroid tissue (not recorded which). The sequence was collected from an adult woman with Graves' disease, either hyperthyroidism or ophthalmopathy (not recorded which). This CDR3 is CASSEIYEQNL.